This T cell receptor beta chain was identified during a study of blood T cell repertoires in COVID-19. Some clones are missing from TCRdb's copy, which holds only in-frame ones; the method was immunoSEQ multiplex PCR. Seen here are about 300,000 clones, roughly nine tenths observed once, and the top ten hold 1.5% to 2%. CDR3 length equals 16 residues. V dropped 5 bases and J dropped 5; count of bases not matched to a gene: 7. CDR1 and CDR2 (germline): SGHVS, FQNEAQ. The TCR originated in a woman in her twenties or thirties with COVID-19, enrolled during active disease. Sequenced material: peripheral blood. The chain is built from TRBV7-8 and TRBJ2-7, with TRBD2 matching 15 bases. The CDR3 reads CASSTGLAGGPNEQYV. CDR3 coding DNA: TGTGCCAGCAGCACCGGACTAGCGGGGGGGCCCAACGAGCAGTACGTC.